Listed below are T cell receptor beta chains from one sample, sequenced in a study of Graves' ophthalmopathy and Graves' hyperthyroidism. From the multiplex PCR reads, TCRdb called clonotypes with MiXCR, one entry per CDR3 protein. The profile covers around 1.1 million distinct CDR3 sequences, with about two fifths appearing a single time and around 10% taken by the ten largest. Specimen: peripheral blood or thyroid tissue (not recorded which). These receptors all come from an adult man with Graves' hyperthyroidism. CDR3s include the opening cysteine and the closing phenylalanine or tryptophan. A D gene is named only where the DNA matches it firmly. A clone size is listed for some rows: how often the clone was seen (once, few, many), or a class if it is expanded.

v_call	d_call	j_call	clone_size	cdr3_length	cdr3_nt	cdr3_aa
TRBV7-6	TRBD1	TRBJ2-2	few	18	TGTGCCAGCAGCCACAAAGCGCCGGGACAGGGGTACACCGGGGAGCTGTTTTTT	CASSHKAPGQGYTGELFF
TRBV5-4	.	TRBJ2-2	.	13	TGTGCCAGCAGCTTGTTGAACACCGGGGAGCCGTTTTTT	CASSLLNTGEPFF
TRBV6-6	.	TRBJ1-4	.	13	TGTGCCACCTACGGGGGAGGGAACAGAAAACTGTTTTTT	CATYGGGNRKLFF
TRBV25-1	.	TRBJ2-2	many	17	TGTGCCAGCAGTGATCCCGACGCCGGGGTGAACACCGGGGAGCTGTTTTTT	CASSDPDAGVNTGELFF
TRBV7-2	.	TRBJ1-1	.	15	TGTGCCAGCAGCTTATCAGCGGAGGGGAACACTGAAGCTTTCTTT	CASSLSAEGNTEAFF
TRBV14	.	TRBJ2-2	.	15	TGCGCCAGCAGCCAAGAAGGCCGGGGTCCCGGGGAGCTGTTTTTT	CASSQEGRGPGELFF
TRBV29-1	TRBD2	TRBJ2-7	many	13	TGCAGCGTGAGGGGAGGGACCTCGTACGAGCAGTACTTC	CSVRGGTSYEQYF
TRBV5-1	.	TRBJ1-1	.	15	TGCGCCAGCAGCCGTGGGGTAAGAGATCACACTGAAGCTTTCTTT	CASSRGVRDHTEAFF
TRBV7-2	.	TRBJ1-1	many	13	TGTGCCAGCAGCCTGGACAAGAACACTGAAGCTTTCTTT	CASSLDKNTEAFF
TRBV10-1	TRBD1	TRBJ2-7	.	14	TGTGCCAGCTCTGACCGGGACAGCCCCTACGAGCAGTACTTC	CASSDRDSPYEQYF
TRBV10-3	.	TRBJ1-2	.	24	TGTGCCATCAGTGAGTCAGGGGCAGCTCAGAGACGCGAACACCGGGGAGCTGTTTCCCGCGGCTACACCTTC	CAISESGAAQRREHRGAVSRGYTF
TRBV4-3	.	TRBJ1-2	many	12	TGCGCCAGCTCCACACCTTACTATGGCTACACCTTC	CASSTPYYGYTF
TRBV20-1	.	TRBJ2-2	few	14	TGCAGTGCTAGAGCTACAGGGAACACCGGGGAGCTGTTTTTT	CSARATGNTGELFF
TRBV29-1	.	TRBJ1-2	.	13	TGCAGCGGATACAGGGATCCGTCGGGTTTCTGCACCTTC	CSGYRDPSGFCTF
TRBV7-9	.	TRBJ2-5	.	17	TGTGCCAGCAGCGCCCGACAGGGGCGGGGGGGCCGCGAGACCCAGTACTTC	CASSARQGRGGRETQYF
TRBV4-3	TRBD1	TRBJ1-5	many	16	TGCGCCAGCAGCCAAGACTCGGGACAGGTCAATCAGCCCCAGCATTTT	CASSQDSGQVNQPQHF
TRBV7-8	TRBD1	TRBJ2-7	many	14	TGTGCCACCGGAACCTGGGACAGGACCTACGAGCAGTACTTC	CATGTWDRTYEQYF
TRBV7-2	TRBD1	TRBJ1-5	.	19	TGTGCCAGCAGCTTACCATGGACAGGGGAGAGTGGAAGCGATCAGCCCCAGCATTTT	CASSLPWTGESGSDQPQHF
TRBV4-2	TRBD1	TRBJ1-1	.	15	TGTGCCAGCAGCCAAGCGTCTTCAGGGGGGACTGAAGCTTTCTTT	CASSQASSGGTEAFF